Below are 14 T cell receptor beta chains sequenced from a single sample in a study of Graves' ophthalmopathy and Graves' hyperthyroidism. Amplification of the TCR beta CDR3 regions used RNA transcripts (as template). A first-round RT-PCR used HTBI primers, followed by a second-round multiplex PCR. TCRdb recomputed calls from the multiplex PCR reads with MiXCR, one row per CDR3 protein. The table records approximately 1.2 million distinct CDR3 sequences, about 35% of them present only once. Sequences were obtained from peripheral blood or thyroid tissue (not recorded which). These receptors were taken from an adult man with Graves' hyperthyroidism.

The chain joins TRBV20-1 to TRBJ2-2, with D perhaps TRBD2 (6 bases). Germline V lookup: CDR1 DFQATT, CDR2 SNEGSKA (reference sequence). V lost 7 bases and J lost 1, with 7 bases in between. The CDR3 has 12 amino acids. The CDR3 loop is CSGGENTGELFF. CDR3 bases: TGCAGTGGGGGGGAGAACACCGGGGAGCTGTTTTTT.

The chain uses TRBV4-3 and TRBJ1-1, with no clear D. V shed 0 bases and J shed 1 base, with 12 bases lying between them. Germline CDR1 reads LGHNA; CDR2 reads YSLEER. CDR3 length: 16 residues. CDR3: CASSQDNGRQNTEAFF. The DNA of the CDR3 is TGCGCCAGCAGCCAAGATAACGGACGGCAGAACACTGAAGCTTTCTTT.

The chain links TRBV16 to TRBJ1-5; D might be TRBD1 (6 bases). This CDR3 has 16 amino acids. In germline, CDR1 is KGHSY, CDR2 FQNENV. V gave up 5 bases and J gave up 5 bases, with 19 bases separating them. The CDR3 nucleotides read TGTGCCAGCAGCTTGGGGGCAGGACGCACCCATCAGCCCCAGCATTTT. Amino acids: CASSLGAGRTHQPQHF.

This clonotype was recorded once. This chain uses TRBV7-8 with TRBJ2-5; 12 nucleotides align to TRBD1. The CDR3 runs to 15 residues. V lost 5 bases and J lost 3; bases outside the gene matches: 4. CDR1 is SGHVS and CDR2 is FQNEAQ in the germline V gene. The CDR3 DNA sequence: TGTGCCAGCAGCCCGGGACAGGGGGCGGAAGAGACCCAGTACTTC. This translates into CASSPGQGAEETQYF.

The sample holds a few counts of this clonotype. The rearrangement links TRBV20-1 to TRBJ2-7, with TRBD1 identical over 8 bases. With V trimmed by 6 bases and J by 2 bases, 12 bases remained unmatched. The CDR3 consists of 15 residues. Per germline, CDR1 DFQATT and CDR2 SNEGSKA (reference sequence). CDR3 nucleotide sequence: TGCAGTGCACCGCGTCCCGGGACAGGCACCTACGAGCAGTACTTC. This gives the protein CSAPRPGTGTYEQYF.

In nucleotides, the CDR3 is TGTGCCAGCAGCTTCTCGGTCCACTTT. This gives the protein CASSFSVHF. The rearrangement links TRBV7-2 to TRBJ1-6; the D is unclear. The germline V gene has CDR1 SGHTA and CDR2 FQGNSA. CDR3 length equals 9 residues. V lost 3 bases, J lost 17 bases, and 5 bases lay in between.

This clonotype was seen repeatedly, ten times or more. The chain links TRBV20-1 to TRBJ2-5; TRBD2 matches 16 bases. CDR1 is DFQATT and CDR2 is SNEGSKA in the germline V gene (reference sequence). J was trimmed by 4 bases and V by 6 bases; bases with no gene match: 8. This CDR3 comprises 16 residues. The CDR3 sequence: CSASGLAGGKGETQYF. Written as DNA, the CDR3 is TGCAGTGCCTCGGGACTAGCGGGAGGGAAGGGAGAGACCCAGTACTTC.

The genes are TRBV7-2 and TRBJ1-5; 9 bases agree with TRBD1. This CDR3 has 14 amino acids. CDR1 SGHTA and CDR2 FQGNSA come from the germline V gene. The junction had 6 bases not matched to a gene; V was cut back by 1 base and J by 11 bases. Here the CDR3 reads CASSLVMGTGTQHF. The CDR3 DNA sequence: TGTGCCAGCAGCTTAGTGATGGGGACAGGGACCCAGCATTTT.

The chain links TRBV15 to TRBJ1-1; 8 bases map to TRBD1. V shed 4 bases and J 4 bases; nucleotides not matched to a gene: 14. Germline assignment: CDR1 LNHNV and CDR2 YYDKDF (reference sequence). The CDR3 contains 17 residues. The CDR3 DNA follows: TGTGCCACCAGCAACCCAAGGACAGGGAGGTTGGTCACTGAAGCTTTCTTT. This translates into CATSNPRTGRLVTEAFF.

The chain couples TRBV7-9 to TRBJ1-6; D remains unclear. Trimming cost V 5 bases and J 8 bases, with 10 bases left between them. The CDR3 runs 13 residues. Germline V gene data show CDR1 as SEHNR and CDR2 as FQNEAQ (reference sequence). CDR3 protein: CASSPPFHSPLHF. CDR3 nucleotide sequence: TGTGCCAGCAGCCCCCCGTTTCATTCACCCCTCCACTTT.

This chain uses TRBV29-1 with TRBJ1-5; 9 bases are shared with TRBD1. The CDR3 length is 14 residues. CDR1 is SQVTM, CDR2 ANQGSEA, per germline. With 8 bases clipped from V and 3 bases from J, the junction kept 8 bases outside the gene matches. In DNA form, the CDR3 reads TGCAGCAGTGGCCGGACAGGGGACAATCAGCCCCAGCATTTT. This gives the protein CSSGRTGDNQPQHF.

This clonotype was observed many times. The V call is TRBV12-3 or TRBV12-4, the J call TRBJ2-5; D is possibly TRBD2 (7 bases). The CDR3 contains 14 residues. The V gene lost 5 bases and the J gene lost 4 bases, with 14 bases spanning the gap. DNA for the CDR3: TGTGCCAGCAGTGCCACGGGGGGCCTAGAGACCCAGTACTTC. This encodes CASSATGGLETQYF.

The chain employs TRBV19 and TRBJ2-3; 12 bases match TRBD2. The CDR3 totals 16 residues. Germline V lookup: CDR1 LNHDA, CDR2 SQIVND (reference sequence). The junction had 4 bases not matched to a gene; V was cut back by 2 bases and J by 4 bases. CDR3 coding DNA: TGTGCCAGTAGTATAAGACTAGCGGGGGCCGCAGATACGCAGTATTTT. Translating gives CASSIRLAGAADTQYF.

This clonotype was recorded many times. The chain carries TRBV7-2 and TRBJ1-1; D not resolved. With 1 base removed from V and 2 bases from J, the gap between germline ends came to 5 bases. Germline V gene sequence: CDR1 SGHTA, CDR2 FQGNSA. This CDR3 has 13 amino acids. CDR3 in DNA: TGTGCCAGCAGCTTAGAATTTAACACTGAAGCTTTCTTT. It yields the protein CASSLEFNTEAFF.